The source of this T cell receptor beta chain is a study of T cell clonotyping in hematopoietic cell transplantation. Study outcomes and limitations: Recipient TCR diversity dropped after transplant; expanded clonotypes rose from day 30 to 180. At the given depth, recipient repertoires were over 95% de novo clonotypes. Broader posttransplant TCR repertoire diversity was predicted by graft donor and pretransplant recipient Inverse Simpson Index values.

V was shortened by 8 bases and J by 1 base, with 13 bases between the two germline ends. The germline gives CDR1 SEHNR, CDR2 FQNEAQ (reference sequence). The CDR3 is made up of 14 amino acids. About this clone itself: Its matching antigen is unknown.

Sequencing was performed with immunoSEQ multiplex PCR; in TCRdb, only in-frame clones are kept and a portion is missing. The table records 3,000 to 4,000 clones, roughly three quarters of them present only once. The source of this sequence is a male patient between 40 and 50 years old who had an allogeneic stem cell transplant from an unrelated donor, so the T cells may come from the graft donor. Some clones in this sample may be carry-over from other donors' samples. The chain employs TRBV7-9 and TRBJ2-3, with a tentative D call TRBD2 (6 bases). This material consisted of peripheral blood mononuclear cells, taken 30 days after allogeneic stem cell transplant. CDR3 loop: CASRPGLRTDTQYF. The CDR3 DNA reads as TGTGCCAGCCGTCCGGGACTCCGCACAGATACGCAGTATTTT.